Listed here is a single T cell receptor beta chain. These data originate in a study of cytomegalovirus exposure and HLA in healthy donors. The study ran its PCR with 60 Vbeta and 13 Jbeta primers. The method was immunoSEQ multiplex PCR; TCRdb's version includes in-frame clones alone and lacks a portion of them. The sample yields 38,000 or so clones, of which the top ten take up approximately 9%. This CDR3 contains 11 residues. Germline values: CDR1 SNHLY, CDR2 FYNNEI. V was pared by 3 bases and J by 9 bases, with 6 bases between. The V call is TRBV2, the J call TRBJ1-5, with D unresolved. Sequencing was carried out using PBMCs. The clonotype comes from a man between 40 and 49 years old in good health and CMV-seropositive. The CDR3 DNA is TGTGCCAGCAGTGATCCGGGGCCCCAGCATTTT. This codes for CASSDPGPQHF.